Below, 24 T cell receptor beta chains from the same sample are listed, as sequenced in a study of T cells in Graves' hyperthyroidism and ophthalmopathy. Regions amplified from RNA transcripts were the TCR beta CDR3 regions. In the first-round RT-PCR of the TCR CDR3, the HTBI primer set was used. TCRdb re-called the multiplex PCR reads through MiXCR, storing one row per CDR3 protein. The table has roughly 280,000 distinct CDR3 sequences, about 17% seen once. The sample taken for sequencing was blood. These TCRs come from a woman aged 55 to 70 with Graves' ophthalmopathy.

The sample holds a few counts of this clonotype. This chain uses TRBV11-2 with TRBJ1-5; D unresolved. CDR1 and CDR2 from the germline V gene are SGHAT and FQNNGV. The CDR3 has 14 amino acids. The V and J ends lost 2 bases and 4 bases respectively, with 9 bases between them. CDR3 amino acids: CASSLSDGNQPQHF. Written as DNA, the CDR3 is TGTGCCAGCAGCTTAAGTGATGGGAATCAGCCCCAGCATTTT.

The table lists this clonotype with many counts. The genes are TRBV28 and TRBJ1-4, with a tentative D call TRBD1 (5 bases). CDR1 is MDHEN, CDR2 SYDVKM, per germline. The CDR3 totals 18 residues. Trimming pared 5 bases from V and 4 bases from J, leaving 23 bases between. CDR3 nucleotides: TGTGCCAGCAGTCTCCCCCGGGGCGGGGGGTTCCTTAATGAAAAACTGTTTTTT. Its translation: CASSLPRGGGFLNEKLFF.

This clonotype was detected many times. The chain joins TRBV28 to TRBJ1-5, with a tentative D call TRBD1 (5 bases). The V end was cut by 4 bases, the J end by 7 bases, with 17 bases between. Germline V gene sequence: CDR1 MDHEN, CDR2 SYDVKM. The CDR3 has 15 amino acids. The CDR3 DNA follows: TGTGCCAGCAGTTCACCCCAGGGATCAGGCCAGCCCCAGCATTTT. Translation: CASSSPQGSGQPQHF.

The chain employs TRBV4-3 and TRBJ2-3; D possibly corresponds to TRBD1 (6 bases). Trimming took off 0 bases at V and 2 bases at J, with 15 bases between the two ends. The CDR3 is made up of 17 amino acids. The germline CDR1 and CDR2 sequences are LGHNA and YSLEER. For the CDR3, the DNA is TGCGCCAGCAGCCAAGATGGACAGAACATAGACACAGATACGCAGTATTTT. Translated, it gives CASSQDGQNIDTDTQYF.

This clonotype has a count of ten or more. In DNA form, the CDR3 reads TGTGCCAGCAGCTCCCGGACTAGCGGGATGGGTGAGACCCAGTACTTC. Residues: CASSSRTSGMGETQYF. V is TRBV7-8 and J is TRBJ2-5, with TRBD2 matching 12 bases. The V gene's germline CDR1 is SGHVS and CDR2 FQNEAQ. The CDR3 has 16 residues. V gave up 4 bases and J gave up 5 bases; unmatched junction bases: 8. Full variable domain (rest looked up from reference TRBV7-8 and TRBJ2-5): GAGVSQSPRYKVAKRGQDVALRCDPISGHVSLFWYQQALGQGPEFLTYFQNEAQLDKSGLPSDRFFAERPEGSVSTLKIQRTQQEDSAVYLCASSSRTSGMGETQYFGPGTRLLVL.

This clonotype was detected ten times or more. V and J are TRBV20-1 and TRBJ2-7; no reliable D call. Germline lookup yields CDR1 DFQATT and CDR2 SNEGSKA (reference sequence). The CDR3 extends over 12 amino acids. Trimming left V 7 bases short and J 3 bases short, with 13 bases between. CDR3: CSGTGSNYEQYF. DNA of the CDR3: TGCAGTGGCACCGGCTCAAACTACGAGCAGTACTTC.

This clonotype was observed many times. The chain has TRBV7-2 and TRBJ1-1, with unresolved D. Germline V lookup: CDR1 SGHTA, CDR2 FQGNSA. The CDR3 is 12 residues long. The V end lost 5 bases, the J end lost 7 bases, and 11 bases lay between the germline ends. CDR3 in DNA: TGTGCCAGCAGCCCCGCCCAGCGTGAAGCTTTCTTT. Protein product: CASSPAQREAFF.

This clonotype was detected many times. The CDR3 coding sequence is TGTGCCAGTCGGACAGGGGTACATGAAAAACTGTTTTTT. This sequence encodes CASRTGVHEKLFF. The chain employs TRBV2 and TRBJ1-4; 9 bases line up with TRBD1. The germline gives CDR1 SNHLY, CDR2 FYNNEI. V gave up 9 bases and J gave up 6 bases; unmatched junction bases: 5. The CDR3 runs 13 residues.

This clonotype was recorded many times. The rearrangement uses TRBV18 and TRBJ1-4; 8 bases match TRBD1. The CDR3 totals 15 residues. V lost 2 bases to trimming and J lost 4 bases; unmatched junction nucleotides: 3. The germline V gene encodes CDR1 KGHSH and CDR2 LQKENI. The CDR3 loop is CASSPRQGHNEKLFF. CDR3 nucleotides: TGTGCCAGCTCACCAAGACAGGGGCATAATGAAAAACTGTTTTTT.

This clonotype was detected ten times or more. The chain couples TRBV7-2 to TRBJ2-3; tentatively, D is TRBD1 or TRBD2 (5 bases each). The CDR3 is 15 residues long. V dropped 0 bases and J dropped 5 bases, with 12 bases sitting between them. CDR1 is SGHTA, CDR2 FQGNSA, per germline. Here the CDR3 reads CASSLAGDEKDTQYF. In DNA, the CDR3 is TGTGCCAGCAGCTTAGCGGGGGACGAGAAAGATACGCAGTATTTT.

This clonotype was counted a few times. The gene calls are TRBV24-1 and TRBJ2-7, with 10 bases identical to TRBD1. The CDR3 contains 15 residues. Germline CDR1 and CDR2: KGHDR and SFDVKD. V lost 4 bases, J lost 3 bases, and 5 bases stayed unmatched. Written as DNA, the CDR3 is TGTGCCACCAGTGAGGGGACAGGGGAAATCTACGAGCAGTACTTC. Its translation: CATSEGTGEIYEQYF.

In its sample, this clonotype was seen many times. The J gene is TRBJ1-2, the V gene TRBV27; a possible D gene is TRBD1 (6 bases). CDR3 length: 13 residues. CDR1 and CDR2 from the germline V gene are MNHEY and SMNVEV (reference sequence). The germline V and J ends were trimmed by 6 bases and 4 bases, with 12 bases remaining between them. The CDR3 region has the DNA TGTGCCAGCAGATTACAGGGATCCTATGGCTACACCTTC. Amino acids: CASRLQGSYGYTF.

This clonotype was recorded at least ten times. The CDR3 is CASSVGVAVTEAFF. Written as DNA, the CDR3 is TGTGCCAGCAGCGTCGGGGTAGCGGTCACTGAAGCTTTCTTT. The chain employs TRBV9 and TRBJ1-1; no reliable D call. The V end lost 2 bases, the J end lost 4 bases, and 12 bases lay between the germline ends. The germline V gene encodes CDR1 SGDLS and CDR2 YYNGEE. This CDR3 is built from 14 residues.

This clonotype has a count of ten or more. The chain uses TRBV5-1 and TRBJ1-2; possibly TRBD1 for D (5 bases). CDR1 SGHRS and CDR2 YFSETQ come from the germline V gene. This CDR3 comprises 13 residues. V was shortened by 2 bases and J by 3 bases, with 8 bases between the two germline ends. CDR3 DNA: TGCGCCAGCAGCTTAAGGGGTGACTATGGCTACACCTTC. This gives the protein CASSLRGDYGYTF.

This clonotype came up many times. This rearrangement joins TRBV18 to TRBJ1-5; 9 bases match TRBD1. Trimming at V came to 5 bases and at J to 3 bases, leaving 5 bases not matched to a gene. The CDR3 runs 15 residues. Germline assignment: CDR1 KGHSH and CDR2 LQKENI. CDR3 nucleotide sequence: TGTGCCAGCTCAGACAGGGGGAGCAACAATCAGCCCCAGCATTTT. Translating it yields CASSDRGSNNQPQHF.

Many counts were recorded for this clonotype. CDR3 DNA: TGTGCCAGCAGCTTCTTGTCCCGGCTAACTCCGGGGGACGGCTACACCTTC. Residues: CASSFLSRLTPGDGYTF. The V call is TRBV5-5, the J call TRBJ1-2; possibly TRBD1 for D (5 bases). Germline V lookup: CDR1 SGHKS, CDR2 YYEKEE (reference sequence). The ends were cut back, 2 bases at V and 8 bases at J, with 25 bases in the middle. The CDR3 loop spans 17 amino acids.

This chain joins TRBV19 and TRBJ2-7; perhaps TRBD2 as D (6 bases). This CDR3 is 16 amino acids long. Trimming left V 6 bases short and J 2 bases short, with 20 bases between. The germline gives CDR1 LNHDA, CDR2 SQIVND (reference sequence). CDR3 amino acids: CASSPGRSGPTYEQYF. The CDR3, as DNA: TGTGCCAGTAGCCCCGGAAGAAGCGGGCCGACCTACGAGCAGTACTTC. The full variable domain, its missing parts supplied by reference TRBV19 and TRBJ2-7, is DGGITQSPKYLFRKEGQNVTLSCEQNLNHDAMYWYRQDPGQGLRLIYYSQIVNDFQKGDIAEGYSVSREKKESFPLTVTSAQKNPTAFYLCASSPGRSGPTYEQYFGPGTRLTVT.

The sample holds many counts of this clonotype. V usage is TRBV6-5 and J usage is TRBJ2-1; 11 nucleotides agree with TRBD2. Trimming at V came to 2 bases and at J to 9 bases, leaving 6 bases not matched to a gene. This CDR3 has 15 amino acids. Germline CDR1 and CDR2: MNHEY and SVGAGI. CDR3 residues: CASSYGSGGAVEQFF. The DNA of the CDR3 is TGTGCCAGCAGTTACGGTAGCGGGGGGGCGGTTGAGCAGTTCTTC.

This clonotype has a count of ten or more. The chain employs TRBV6-5 and TRBJ2-1; D call uncertain. V was shortened by 0 bases and J by 0 bases, with 6 bases between the two germline ends. Germline V CDR1 and CDR2: MNHEY, SVGAGI. The CDR3 has 15 residues. The CDR3 spells CASSYSGDSYNEQFF. CDR3 in DNA: TGTGCCAGCAGTTACTCTGGGGACTCCTACAATGAGCAGTTCTTC.

The chain combines TRBV12-3 or TRBV12-4 with TRBJ1-2; a possible D gene is TRBD1 (6 bases). V gave up 5 bases and J gave up 4 bases, with 20 bases separating them. The CDR3 extends over 16 amino acids. In DNA, the CDR3 is TGTGCCAGCAGTCGCCGCCTCGGACAGAACACCTATGGCTACACCTTC. It encodes CASSRRLGQNTYGYTF.

As regards this clonotype: One junction end disagrees with the germline gene, perhaps due to a read error. The chain is built from TRBV12-3 or TRBV12-4 and TRBJ2-2; TRBD2 aligns across 7 bases. The CDR3 length is 17 residues. Written as DNA, the CDR3 is TGTGCCAGCAGCTTAGGGCCTAGCGGAACGTTCACCGGGGAGCTGTTTTTT. Translated, it gives CASSLGPSGTFTGELFF.

This clonotype was recorded many times. The gene calls are TRBV24-1 and TRBJ2-2; TRBD1 matches 8 bases. The CDR3 totals 15 residues. Germline V CDR1 and CDR2: KGHDR, SFDVKD. Trimming cost V 9 bases and J 0 bases; bases outside gene matches: 5. For the CDR3, the DNA is TGTGCCACCCGACAGGGGTTCGCGAACACCGGGGAGCTGTTTTTT. Encoded protein: CATRQGFANTGELFF.

This clonotype was detected a few times. V gene TRBV7-9 combines with J gene TRBJ2-2, with 7 bases lining up with TRBD2. The CDR3 length is 16 residues. Germline V gives CDR1 SEHNR, CDR2 FQNEAQ (reference sequence). V gave up 6 bases and J gave up 3 bases; unmatched junction bases: 10. The CDR3 region has the DNA TGTGCCAGCAGTCCCTCATGGGCGGGAGACACCGGGGAGCTGTTTTTT. It yields the protein CASSPSWAGDTGELFF.

This clonotype showed up just a few times. This chain joins TRBV20-1 and TRBJ2-3, with 7 bases identical to TRBD1. Looked up from germline, CDR1 is DFQATT and CDR2 is SNEGSKA (reference sequence). The CDR3 loop spans 16 amino acids. After removal of 6 bases from V and 0 bases from J, the junction contained 12 bases not matched to a gene. CDR3 in DNA: TGCAGTGCGCCATTCCGGGACAGCTCTAGCACAGATACGCAGTATTTT. Translation gives CSAPFRDSSSTDTQYF.